Listed below are T cell receptor beta chains from one sample, sequenced in a study of radiation and T cells in renal cell carcinoma. Sequencing was performed with immunoSEQ multiplex PCR; in TCRdb, only in-frame clones are kept and a portion is missing. Of some 140,000 clones listed, 70% to 90% are singletons. Sequenced material: blood, taken from a patient whose treatment included radiotherapy and nephrectomy. The receptors shown here come from a woman between 45 and 60 years old with renal cell carcinoma. The CDR3 runs from the conserved cysteine through the conserved F or W. A D gene is named only where the DNA matches it firmly. A clone size is listed for some rows: how often the clone was seen (once, few, many), or a class if it is expanded.

v_call: TRBV5-4
d_call: TRBD1
j_call: TRBJ1-6
clone_size: few
cdr3_nt: TGTGCCAGCAGCTGGTGGGGACAGGGAGGTTCACCCCTCCACTTT
cdr3_aa: CASSWWGQGGSPLHF

v_call: TRBV9
d_call: TRBD2
j_call: TRBJ2-2
clone_size: NA
cdr3_nt: TGTGCCAGCAGTGCTCTAGCGGGGGGTACCGGGGAGCTGTTTTTT
cdr3_aa: CASSALAGGTGELFF

v_call: TRBV7-2
d_call: NA
j_call: TRBJ1-2
clone_size: NA
cdr3_nt: TGTGCCAGCAGCTCAACTCCAGGGACTGGCTACACCTTC
cdr3_aa: CASSSTPGTGYTF

v_call: TRBV21-1
d_call: NA
j_call: TRBJ1-1
clone_size: NA
cdr3_nt: TGTGCCAGCAGCAAAGCCGGGCCCAACACTGAAGCTTTCTTT
cdr3_aa: CASSKAGPNTEAFF

v_call: TRBV19
d_call: NA
j_call: TRBJ2-6
clone_size: NA
cdr3_nt: TGTGCCAGTAGTATAGCACCGCCTGGGGCCAACGTCCTGACTTTC
cdr3_aa: CASSIAPPGANVLTF

v_call: TRBV11-1
d_call: TRBD2
j_call: TRBJ2-3
clone_size: NA
cdr3_nt: TGTGCCAGCAAAAGGACTAGCGGGGGGAATATGGCAGATACGCAGTATTTT
cdr3_aa: CASKRTSGGNMADTQYF

v_call: TRBV29-1
d_call: NA
j_call: TRBJ2-5
clone_size: NA
cdr3_nt: TGCAGCGGGTCAGACAGCCAAGAGACCCAGTACTTC
cdr3_aa: CSGSDSQETQYF

v_call: TRBV9
d_call: TRBD2
j_call: TRBJ2-1
clone_size: NA
cdr3_nt: TGTGCCAGCAGCCCCCGGGGGGGCGGTAGCTCCTACAATGAGCAGTTCTTC
cdr3_aa: CASSPRGGGSSYNEQFF

v_call: TRBV19
d_call: TRBD1
j_call: TRBJ1-2
clone_size: NA
cdr3_nt: TGTGCCAGAAATCACAGGGGGAACAACTATGGCTACACCTTC
cdr3_aa: CARNHRGNNYGYTF

v_call: TRBV4-2
d_call: NA
j_call: TRBJ2-3
clone_size: NA
cdr3_nt: TGTGCCAGCAGCCATCCCTGGGGGGCCCCGAGGTCAGATACGCAGTATTTT
cdr3_aa: CASSHPWGAPRSDTQYF

v_call: TRBV5-4
d_call: NA
j_call: TRBJ1-1
clone_size: NA
cdr3_nt: TGTGCCAGCAGCTTGCTGGGAGACACTGAAGCTTTCTTT
cdr3_aa: CASSLLGDTEAFF

v_call: TRBV19
d_call: NA
j_call: TRBJ2-2
clone_size: NA
cdr3_nt: TGTGCCAGTAGTGCTCAGGGACGACCGAACACCGGGGAGCTGTTTTTT
cdr3_aa: CASSAQGRPNTGELFF

v_call: TRBV4-1
d_call: NA
j_call: TRBJ1-6
clone_size: few
cdr3_nt: TGCGCCAGCAGCCCCCTAGAAGGATCCCTCCACTTT
cdr3_aa: CASSPLEGSLHF

v_call: TRBV6-5
d_call: TRBD1
j_call: TRBJ1-1
clone_size: NA
cdr3_nt: TGTGCCAGCAGTTACGTTGGGACAGGGGGAGCTTTCTTT
cdr3_aa: CASSYVGTGGAFF

v_call: TRBV11-1
d_call: NA
j_call: TRBJ1-2
clone_size: NA
cdr3_nt: TGTGCCAGCAGGGACAGTTCCATTCAAGGGTATGGCTACACCTTC
cdr3_aa: CASRDSSIQGYGYTF

v_call: TRBV10-2
d_call: TRBD2
j_call: TRBJ2-1
clone_size: NA
cdr3_nt: TGCGCCAGCAGTGTCGGGGGGGGCCCCCGGAGAAATGAGCAGTTCTTC
cdr3_aa: CASSVGGGPRRNEQFF

v_call: TRBV19
d_call: NA
j_call: TRBJ1-5
clone_size: NA
cdr3_nt: TGTGCCAGTAGTTTCTTGACAGGTACTCGCAATCAGCCCCAGCATTTT
cdr3_aa: CASSFLTGTRNQPQHF

v_call: TRBV5-1
d_call: NA
j_call: TRBJ2-6
clone_size: NA
cdr3_nt: TGCGCCAGCAGCTTGGGGGCTTCTGGGGCCAACGTCCTGACTTTC
cdr3_aa: CASSLGASGANVLTF

v_call: TRBV4-3
d_call: TRBD1
j_call: TRBJ2-7
clone_size: NA
cdr3_nt: TGCGCCAGCAGCCGCGGGACAGGGGCATACGAGCAGTACTTC
cdr3_aa: CASSRGTGAYEQYF

v_call: TRBV19
d_call: NA
j_call: TRBJ2-2
clone_size: NA
cdr3_nt: TGTGCCACCGCCGCCGGGGTAACCGGGGAGCTGTTTTTT
cdr3_aa: CATAAGVTGELFF

v_call: TRBV2
d_call: NA
j_call: TRBJ1-3
clone_size: NA
cdr3_nt: TGTGCCAGCAGCGGACAGTTCGATGGAAACACCATATATTTT
cdr3_aa: CASSGQFDGNTIYF

v_call: TRBV11-2
d_call: TRBD1
j_call: TRBJ2-7
clone_size: NA
cdr3_nt: TGTGCCAGCAGTTCCCGGACAGGTTCCTACGAGCAGTACTTC
cdr3_aa: CASSSRTGSYEQYF